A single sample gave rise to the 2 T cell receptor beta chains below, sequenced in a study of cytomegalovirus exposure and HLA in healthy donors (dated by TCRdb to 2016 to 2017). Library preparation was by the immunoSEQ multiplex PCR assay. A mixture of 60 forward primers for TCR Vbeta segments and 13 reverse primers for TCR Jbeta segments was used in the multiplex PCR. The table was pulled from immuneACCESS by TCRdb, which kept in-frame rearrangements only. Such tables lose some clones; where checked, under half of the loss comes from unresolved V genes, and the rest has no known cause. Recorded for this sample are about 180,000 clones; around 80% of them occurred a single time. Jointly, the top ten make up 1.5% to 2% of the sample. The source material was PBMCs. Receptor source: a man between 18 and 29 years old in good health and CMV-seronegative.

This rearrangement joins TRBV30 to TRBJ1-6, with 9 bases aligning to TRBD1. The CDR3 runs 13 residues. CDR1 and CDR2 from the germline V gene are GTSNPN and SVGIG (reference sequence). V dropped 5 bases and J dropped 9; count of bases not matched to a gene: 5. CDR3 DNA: TGTGCCTGGGGCGGACAGGGGAGTTCACCCCTCCACTTT. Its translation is CAWGGQGSSPLHF.

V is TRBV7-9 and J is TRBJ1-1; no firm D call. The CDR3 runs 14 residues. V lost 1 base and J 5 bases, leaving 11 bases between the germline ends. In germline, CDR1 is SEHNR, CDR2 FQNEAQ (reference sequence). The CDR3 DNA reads TGTGCCAGCAGCTTAGAGAGAGGGAGTACTGAAGCTTTCTTT. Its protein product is CASSLERGSTEAFF.